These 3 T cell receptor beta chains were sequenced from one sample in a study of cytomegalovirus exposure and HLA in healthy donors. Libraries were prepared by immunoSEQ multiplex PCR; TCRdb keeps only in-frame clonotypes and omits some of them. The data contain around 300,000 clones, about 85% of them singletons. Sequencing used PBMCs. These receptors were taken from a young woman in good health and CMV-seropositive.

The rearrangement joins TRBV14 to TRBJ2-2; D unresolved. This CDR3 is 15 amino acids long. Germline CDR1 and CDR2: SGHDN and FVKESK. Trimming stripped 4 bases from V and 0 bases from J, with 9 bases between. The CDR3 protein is CASSRNSANTGELFF. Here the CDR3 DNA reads TGTGCCAGCAGCCGAAACAGCGCGAACACCGGGGAGCTGTTTTTT. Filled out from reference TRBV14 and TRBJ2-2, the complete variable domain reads EAGVTQFPSHSVIEKGQTVTLRCDPISGHDNLYWYRRVMGKEIKFLLHFVKESKQDESGMPNNRFLAERTGGTYSTLKVQPAELEDSGVYFCASSRNSANTGELFFGEGSRLTVL.

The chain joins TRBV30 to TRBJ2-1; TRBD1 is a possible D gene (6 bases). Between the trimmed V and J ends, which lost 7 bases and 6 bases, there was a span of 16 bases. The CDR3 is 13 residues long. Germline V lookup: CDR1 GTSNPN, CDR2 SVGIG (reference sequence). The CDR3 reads CASTRDIFNEQFF. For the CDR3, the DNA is TGTGCCTCCACCAGGGACATTTTCAATGAGCAGTTCTTC.

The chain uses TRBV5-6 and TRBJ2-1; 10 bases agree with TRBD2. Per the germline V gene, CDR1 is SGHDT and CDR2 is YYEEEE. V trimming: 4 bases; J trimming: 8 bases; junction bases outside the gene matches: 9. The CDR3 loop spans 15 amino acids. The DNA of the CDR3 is TGTGCCAGCAGCCGAGGACTAGCGGAGGGCGATGAGCAGTTCTTC. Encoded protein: CASSRGLAEGDEQFF.